A selection of T cell receptor beta chains follows, all from one sample in a study of beta chain features in type 1 diabetes. Method: immunoSEQ multiplex PCR; TCRdb's copy keeps in-frame clones and lacks some. The sample holds about 240,000 clones, around 14% seen once. Sample: naive CD4+ T cells from blood. These receptors were collected from a man under 40 with type 1 diabetes. CDR3s include the opening cysteine and the closing phenylalanine or tryptophan. Each record gives: J gene, clone size, V gene, D gene, CDR3 protein, CDR3 DNA. The D gene is left open where the match is weak. Clone size is given for some rows only: seen once, a few or many times, or a class if the clone is expanded.

J gene: TRBJ1-2
clone size: few
V gene: TRBV2
D gene: TRBD1
CDR3 protein: CASSDGTARVYGYTF
CDR3 DNA: TGTGCCAGCAGTGACGGGACAGCTCGAGTCTATGGCTACACCTTC

J gene: TRBJ2-7
clone size: .
V gene: TRBV4-2
D gene: TRBD1
CDR3 protein: CASSPGQAHEQYF
CDR3 DNA: TGTGCCAGCAGCCCGGGACAGGCCCACGAGCAGTACTTC

J gene: TRBJ2-5
clone size: .
V gene: TRBV6-1
D gene: .
CDR3 protein: CASIPEAGKTQYF
CDR3 DNA: TGTGCCAGCATTCCCGAGGCAGGGAAGACCCAGTACTTC

J gene: TRBJ2-5
clone size: few
V gene: TRBV2
D gene: TRBD2
CDR3 protein: CASSEAGTRGGTQYF
CDR3 DNA: TGTGCCAGCAGTGAAGCGGGGACTAGGGGAGGGACCCAGTACTTC

J gene: TRBJ1-2
clone size: few
V gene: TRBV27
D gene: .
CDR3 protein: CASSLSGAENYGYTF
CDR3 DNA: TGTGCCAGCAGTTTATCGGGGGCAGAGAACTATGGCTACACCTTC

J gene: TRBJ2-1
clone size: .
V gene: TRBV5-4
D gene: .
CDR3 protein: CASSLGRGSSYNEQFF
CDR3 DNA: TGTGCCAGCAGCTTGGGGCGGGGAAGCTCCTACAATGAGCAGTTCTTC

J gene: TRBJ2-7
clone size: few
V gene: TRBV12-5
D gene: TRBD2
CDR3 protein: CASGLSRASGSSYEQYF
CDR3 DNA: TGTGCTAGTGGTTTGTCTCGTGCTAGCGGGAGCTCCTACGAGCAGTACTTC

J gene: TRBJ1-5
clone size: few
V gene: TRBV6-1
D gene: TRBD1
CDR3 protein: CASSGTTGTGNQPQHF
CDR3 DNA: TGTGCCAGCAGTGGTACGACCGGGACAGGGAATCAGCCCCAGCATTTT

J gene: TRBJ1-5
clone size: .
V gene: TRBV18
D gene: .
CDR3 protein: CASSQGESNQPQHF
CDR3 DNA: TGTGCCAGCTCACAGGGGGAGAGCAATCAGCCCCAGCATTTT

J gene: TRBJ2-2
clone size: few
V gene: TRBV11-2
D gene: TRBD2
CDR3 protein: CASSSRLAGDGRGTGELFF
CDR3 DNA: TGTGCCAGCAGCTCCAGACTAGCGGGAGACGGTCGGGGCACCGGGGAGCTGTTTTTT

J gene: TRBJ2-2
clone size: .
V gene: TRBV5-6
D gene: .
CDR3 protein: CASSLGTAGNTGELFF
CDR3 DNA: TGTGCCAGCAGCTTGGGAACAGCGGGTAACACCGGGGAGCTGTTTTTT

J gene: TRBJ2-1
clone size: .
V gene: TRBV19
D gene: TRBD2
CDR3 protein: CASRRAGGPRNEQFF
CDR3 DNA: TGTGCCAGTAGACGAGCGGGAGGGCCAAGGAATGAGCAGTTCTTC

J gene: TRBJ1-1
clone size: few
V gene: TRBV7-9
D gene: TRBD1
CDR3 protein: CASSPGQGMNTEAFF
CDR3 DNA: TGTGCCAGCAGCCCCGGACAGGGAATGAACACTGAAGCTTTCTTT

J gene: TRBJ2-5
clone size: .
V gene: TRBV2
D gene: .
CDR3 protein: CASSPGLQETQYF
CDR3 DNA: TGTGCCAGCAGCCCGGGACTTCAAGAGACCCAGTACTTC

J gene: TRBJ2-7
clone size: .
V gene: TRBV6-5
D gene: TRBD1
CDR3 protein: CASSEGQGSEQYF
CDR3 DNA: TGTGCCAGCAGTGAGGGACAGGGTAGCGAGCAGTACTTC

J gene: TRBJ2-3
clone size: .
V gene: TRBV7-2
D gene: .
CDR3 protein: CASSRGTNTDTQYF
CDR3 DNA: TGTGCCAGCAGCCGGGGGACCAACACAGATACGCAGTATTTT

J gene: TRBJ2-7
clone size: .
V gene: TRBV5-1
D gene: .
CDR3 protein: CASSLPRYEQYF
CDR3 DNA: TGCGCCAGCAGCTTGCCGCGCTACGAGCAGTACTTC

J gene: TRBJ1-5
clone size: .
V gene: TRBV19
D gene: TRBD1
CDR3 protein: CASIQDRGGFQPQHF
CDR3 DNA: TGTGCCAGTATCCAGGACAGGGGCGGATTTCAGCCCCAGCATTTT

J gene: TRBJ2-3
clone size: .
V gene: TRBV5-1
D gene: .
CDR3 protein: CASSLRQTDTQYF
CDR3 DNA: TGCGCCAGCAGCTTGAGACAAACAGATACGCAGTATTTT

J gene: TRBJ2-3
clone size: .
V gene: TRBV7-6
D gene: .
CDR3 protein: CASSYTGTRDTDTQYF
CDR3 DNA: TGTGCCAGCAGCTACACCGGGACAAGAGACACAGATACGCAGTATTTT

J gene: TRBJ1-5
clone size: few
V gene: TRBV18
D gene: .
CDR3 protein: CASSPPGNSNQPQHF
CDR3 DNA: TGTGCCAGCTCACCACCGGGCAATAGCAATCAGCCCCAGCATTTT

J gene: TRBJ2-3
clone size: few
V gene: TRBV9
D gene: .
CDR3 protein: CASSATGSPSTDTQYF
CDR3 DNA: TGTGCCAGCAGCGCGACAGGTTCGCCTAGCACAGATACGCAGTATTTT

J gene: TRBJ1-6
clone size: few
V gene: TRBV7-2
D gene: .
CDR3 protein: CASSFVEGDTSPLHF
CDR3 DNA: TGTGCCAGCAGCTTTGTGGAGGGCGATACTTCACCCCTCCACTTT

J gene: TRBJ1-1
clone size: few
V gene: TRBV4-2
D gene: TRBD1
CDR3 protein: CASSLPGQGSTEAFF
CDR3 DNA: TGTGCCAGCAGCCTACCGGGACAGGGATCCACTGAAGCTTTCTTT

J gene: TRBJ2-7
clone size: few
V gene: TRBV4-2
D gene: .
CDR3 protein: CASSQERLAYEQYF
CDR3 DNA: TGTGCCAGCAGCCAAGAACGGCTAGCCTACGAGCAGTACTTC

J gene: TRBJ2-7
clone size: few
V gene: TRBV5-4
D gene: .
CDR3 protein: CASSLALAYEQYF
CDR3 DNA: TGTGCCAGCAGCTTGGCGCTAGCCTACGAGCAGTACTTC

J gene: TRBJ2-1
clone size: .
V gene: TRBV2
D gene: TRBD2
CDR3 protein: CASSATSGNNEQFF
CDR3 DNA: TGTGCCAGCAGTGCTACTAGCGGGAATAATGAGCAGTTCTTC

J gene: TRBJ1-2
clone size: few
V gene: TRBV7-2
D gene: TRBD1
CDR3 protein: CASSLGQGLYGYTF
CDR3 DNA: TGTGCCAGCAGCTTGGGACAGGGACTCTATGGCTACACCTTC

J gene: TRBJ2-3
clone size: few
V gene: TRBV5-1
D gene: .
CDR3 protein: CASSLGAKGSTDTQYF
CDR3 DNA: TGCGCCAGCAGCTTGGGGGCCAAGGGGAGCACAGATACGCAGTATTTT

J gene: TRBJ2-1
clone size: .
V gene: TRBV9
D gene: TRBD1
CDR3 protein: CASSMTGGTGYRFF
CDR3 DNA: TGTGCCAGCAGCATGACAGGTGGGACAGGGTATCGGTTCTTC

J gene: TRBJ1-1
clone size: few
V gene: TRBV11-3
D gene: .
CDR3 protein: CASSLGLRTNLVAFF
CDR3 DNA: TGTGCCAGCAGCTTGGGACTTAGGACAAACCTGGTAGCTTTCTTT

J gene: TRBJ1-2
clone size: few
V gene: TRBV4-1
D gene: TRBD1
CDR3 protein: CASSHPGQNYGYTF
CDR3 DNA: TGCGCCAGCAGCCACCCGGGACAGAACTATGGCTACACCTTC

J gene: TRBJ1-5
clone size: .
V gene: TRBV2
D gene: .
CDR3 protein: CASRDRTPNQPQHF
CDR3 DNA: TGTGCCAGCAGGGACCGGACACCCAATCAGCCCCAGCATTTT

J gene: TRBJ1-1
clone size: .
V gene: TRBV11-2
D gene: .
CDR3 protein: CASSSRGNTEAFF
CDR3 DNA: TGTGCCAGCAGCTCCCGGGGAAACACTGAAGCTTTCTTT

J gene: TRBJ1-2
clone size: .
V gene: TRBV27
D gene: .
CDR3 protein: CASRRETNYGYTF
CDR3 DNA: TGTGCCAGCAGGAGGGAGACTAACTATGGCTACACCTTC

J gene: TRBJ2-5
clone size: .
V gene: TRBV7-9
D gene: TRBD1
CDR3 protein: CASLGQGSDQETQYF
CDR3 DNA: TGTGCCAGCTTGGGACAGGGGTCGGACCAAGAGACCCAGTACTTC

J gene: TRBJ1-2
clone size: .
V gene: TRBV30
D gene: TRBD1
CDR3 protein: CAWSSDRGRYGYTF
CDR3 DNA: TGTGCCTGGAGCTCGGACAGGGGGCGGTATGGCTACACCTTC

J gene: TRBJ1-4
clone size: .
V gene: TRBV5-1
D gene: .
CDR3 protein: CASSSRGTNEKLFF
CDR3 DNA: TGCGCCAGCAGCTCCAGGGGAACTAATGAAAAACTGTTTTTT

J gene: TRBJ1-1
clone size: .
V gene: TRBV30
D gene: .
CDR3 protein: CAWGPQNTEAFF
CDR3 DNA: TGTGCCTGGGGCCCCCAGAACACTGAAGCTTTCTTT

J gene: TRBJ2-3
clone size: .
V gene: TRBV4-2
D gene: TRBD1
CDR3 protein: CASSQDRGQGATDTQYF
CDR3 DNA: TGTGCCAGCAGCCAAGATAGAGGGCAGGGGGCCACAGATACGCAGTATTTT

J gene: TRBJ2-5
clone size: .
V gene: TRBV6-1
D gene: .
CDR3 protein: CASSEAIRQETQYF
CDR3 DNA: TGTGCCAGCAGTGAAGCGATCAGGCAAGAGACCCAGTACTTC

J gene: TRBJ2-6
clone size: few
V gene: TRBV5-1
D gene: .
CDR3 protein: CASSLLSSGANVLTF
CDR3 DNA: TGCGCCAGCAGCTTGCTGAGCTCTGGGGCCAACGTCCTGACTTTC

J gene: TRBJ2-5
clone size: .
V gene: TRBV5-1
D gene: .
CDR3 protein: CASSLGRSQETQYF
CDR3 DNA: TGCGCCAGCAGCTTGGGTCGGTCGCAAGAGACCCAGTACTTC

J gene: TRBJ1-2
clone size: .
V gene: TRBV7-9
D gene: .
CDR3 protein: CASSLTEGDGYTF
CDR3 DNA: TGTGCCAGCAGCTTAACCGAGGGGGATGGCTACACCTTC

J gene: TRBJ2-4
clone size: .
V gene: TRBV6-6
D gene: .
CDR3 protein: CASSYSGSKDIQYF
CDR3 DNA: TGTGCCAGCAGTTACTCGGGGAGTAAGGACATTCAGTACTTC

J gene: TRBJ1-3
clone size: .
V gene: TRBV19
D gene: TRBD1
CDR3 protein: CASSPKDRAGNTIYF
CDR3 DNA: TGTGCCAGTAGTCCCAAGGACAGGGCTGGAAACACCATATATTTT

J gene: TRBJ2-7
clone size: .
V gene: TRBV30
D gene: TRBD1
CDR3 protein: CAWGTGMVSYEQYF
CDR3 DNA: TGTGCCTGGGGGACAGGGATGGTTTCCTACGAGCAGTACTTC

J gene: TRBJ1-1
clone size: .
V gene: TRBV5-1
D gene: .
CDR3 protein: CASSFPGAVAEAFF
CDR3 DNA: TGCGCCAGCAGCTTTCCAGGGGCAGTCGCTGAAGCTTTCTTT

J gene: TRBJ1-2
clone size: .
V gene: TRBV5-1
D gene: TRBD1
CDR3 protein: CASSSGQEANYGYTF
CDR3 DNA: TGCGCCAGCAGCTCGGGACAGGAGGCTAACTATGGCTACACCTTC

J gene: TRBJ2-1
clone size: .
V gene: TRBV29-1
D gene: TRBD2
CDR3 protein: CSVEDRPSGYNEQFF
CDR3 DNA: TGCAGCGTTGAAGATCGTCCTAGCGGGTACAATGAGCAGTTCTTC

J gene: TRBJ1-5
clone size: few
V gene: TRBV19
D gene: .
CDR3 protein: CASSGPQGVGNQPQHF
CDR3 DNA: TGTGCCAGTAGTGGTCCACAGGGAGTAGGCAATCAGCCCCAGCATTTT

J gene: TRBJ2-7
clone size: .
V gene: TRBV2
D gene: TRBD2
CDR3 protein: CASAQRERGEQYF
CDR3 DNA: TGTGCCAGCGCCCAGCGGGAGCGGGGAGAGCAGTACTTC

J gene: TRBJ2-7
clone size: few
V gene: TRBV7-2
D gene: .
CDR3 protein: CASSFSGSDEQYF
CDR3 DNA: TGTGCCAGCAGCTTTTCCGGGAGTGATGAGCAGTACTTC